Shown below are 11 T cell receptor beta chains from a single sample sequenced in a study of siplizumab effects on memory and regulatory T cells. Sequencing was performed with immunoSEQ multiplex PCR; in TCRdb, only in-frame clones are kept and a portion is missing. The sample has around 94,000 clones, roughly 90% seen once; the top ten hold roughly 1%. Sequences were obtained from CD4+ T cells sorted from blood. The receptors derive from a human donor in good health.

The chain recombines TRBV10-3 with TRBJ2-3; D is undetermined. There are 15 residues in the CDR3. V was cut by 0 bases and J by 0 bases, with 7 bases left in between. Germline V gives CDR1 ENHRY, CDR2 SYGVKD. This CDR3 reads CAISESQTSTDTQYF. The CDR3 DNA is TGTGCCATCAGTGAGTCCCAGACTAGCACAGATACGCAGTATTTT.

V usage is TRBV10-2 and J usage is TRBJ2-2, with TRBD2 matching over 7 bases. Trimming cost V 9 bases and J 5 bases; bases outside gene matches: 6. This CDR3 has 13 residues. Germline lookup yields CDR1 WSHSY and CDR2 SAAADI. Here the CDR3 reads CASQRDYTGELFF. In DNA, the CDR3 is TGCGCCAGTCAGCGGGATTATACCGGGGAGCTGTTTTTT.

This chain links TRBV2 with TRBJ2-2; D gene uncertain. Trimming left V 6 bases short and J 6 bases short, with 5 bases between. This CDR3 region has 11 residues. CDR1 is SNHLY, CDR2 FYNNEI, per germline. This CDR3 is CASRYPGELFF. The CDR3 bases are TGTGCCAGCAGGTACCCCGGGGAGCTGTTTTTT. Drawing the rest from reference TRBV2 and TRBJ2-2, the complete variable domain is EPEVTQTPSHQVTQMGQEVILRCVPISNHLYFYWYRQILGQKVEFLVSFYNNEISEKSEIFDDQFSVERPDGSNFTLKIRSTKLEDSAMYFCASRYPGELFFGEGSRLTVL.

The chain joins TRBV7-2 to TRBJ2-2; D remains unclear. Trimming left V 3 bases short and J 13 bases short, with 18 bases between. The CDR3 covers 14 residues. From germline, CDR1 is SGHTA and CDR2 FQGNSA. The chain's CDR3 is CASSFDVVADGLFF. Here the CDR3 DNA reads TGTGCCAGCAGCTTCGATGTTGTGGCCGATGGGCTGTTTTTT.

The chain combines TRBV28 with TRBJ2-3; 7 nucleotides agree with TRBD1. Germline V gene data show CDR1 as MDHEN and CDR2 as SYDVKM. The CDR3 has 15 residues. With V trimmed by 8 bases and J by 5 bases, 13 bases remained unmatched. The CDR3 is CASPPGGRALDTQYF. In DNA form, the CDR3 reads TGTGCCAGCCCACCAGGGGGACGGGCCTTAGATACGCAGTATTTT.

The V gene is TRBV27, the J gene TRBJ2-1; the D call may be TRBD1 or TRBD2 (5 bases each). The germline gives CDR1 MNHEY, CDR2 SMNVEV (reference sequence). The CDR3 runs 17 residues. V lost 2 bases, J lost 5 bases, and 19 bases lay in between. Here the CDR3 reads CASSLVGNWGKNNEQFF. In DNA form, the CDR3 reads TGTGCCAGCAGTTTAGTAGGCAACTGGGGGAAGAACAATGAGCAGTTCTTC.

The chain couples TRBV28 to TRBJ1-2; D is possibly TRBD1 (6 bases). The V gene lost 5 bases and the J gene lost 3 bases, with 13 bases spanning the gap. Germline V lookup: CDR1 MDHEN, CDR2 SYDVKM. CDR3 size: 14 residues. CDR3 DNA: TGTGCCAGCAGTCAGGACAGCTCTTACTATGGCTACACCTTC. Translated: CASSQDSSYYGYTF.

The V call is TRBV27, the J call TRBJ1-2, with D perhaps TRBD1 (6 bases). The CDR3 totals 14 residues. V lost 4 bases to trimming and J lost 2 bases, with 11 bases between them. CDR1 MNHEY and CDR2 SMNVEV come from the germline V gene (reference sequence). The CDR3 loop reads CASSSSRGNYGYTF. The CDR3 DNA reads as TGTGCCAGCAGTTCCTCCAGGGGAAACTATGGCTACACCTTC.

To note about this clone: Other DNA sequences within the sample encode an identical CDR3. The chain recombines TRBV5-1 with TRBJ2-1; possible D gene TRBD2, 5 bases. This CDR3 spans 13 amino acids. Trimming pared 4 bases from V and 7 bases from J, leaving 12 bases between. CDR1 SGHRS and CDR2 YFSETQ come from the germline V gene. CDR3 residues: CASSLGVGNEQFF. For the CDR3, the DNA is TGCGCCAGCAGCCTGGGAGTAGGGAATGAGCAGTTCTTC.

The chain is built from TRBV4-2 and TRBJ1-4; TRBD1 aligns across 8 bases. From germline, CDR1 is LGHNA and CDR2 YNFKEQ. The CDR3 extends over 14 amino acids. The V and J ends lost 4 bases and 7 bases, in that order; junction bases with no gene match: 5. The CDR3 DNA sequence: TGTGCCAGCAGCCCAGGGGGCTTGGGTGAAAAACTGTTTTTT. Amino acids: CASSPGGLGEKLFF.

The J gene is TRBJ2-1, the V gene TRBV10-2; TRBD2 aligns across 11 bases. Germline V CDR1 and CDR2: WSHSY, SAAADI. The CDR3 length is 15 residues. Losses at the gene ends were 6 bases for V and 4 bases for J; bases not matched to a gene: 5. The CDR3 loop is CASSELAGAYNEQFF. CDR3 DNA sequence: TGCGCCAGCAGCGAACTAGCGGGAGCTTACAATGAGCAGTTCTTC.